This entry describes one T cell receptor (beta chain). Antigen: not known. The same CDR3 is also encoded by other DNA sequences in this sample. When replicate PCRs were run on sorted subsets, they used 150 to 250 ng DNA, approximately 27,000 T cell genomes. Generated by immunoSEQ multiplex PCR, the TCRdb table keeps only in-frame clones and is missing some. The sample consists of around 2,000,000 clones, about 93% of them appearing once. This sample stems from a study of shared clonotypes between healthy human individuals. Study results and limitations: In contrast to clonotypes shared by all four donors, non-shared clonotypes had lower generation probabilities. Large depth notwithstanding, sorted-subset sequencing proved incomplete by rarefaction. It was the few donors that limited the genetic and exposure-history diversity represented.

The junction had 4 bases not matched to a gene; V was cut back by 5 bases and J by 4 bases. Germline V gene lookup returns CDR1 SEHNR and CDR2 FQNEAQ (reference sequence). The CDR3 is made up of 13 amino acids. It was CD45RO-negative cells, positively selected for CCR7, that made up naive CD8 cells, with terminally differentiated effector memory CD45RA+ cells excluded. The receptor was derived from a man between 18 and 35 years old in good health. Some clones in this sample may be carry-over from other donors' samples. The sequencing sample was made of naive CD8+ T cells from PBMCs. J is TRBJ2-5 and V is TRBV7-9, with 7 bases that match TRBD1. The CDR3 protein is CASSPPGGETQYF. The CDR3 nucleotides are TGTGCCAGCAGCCCTCCAGGGGGAGAGACCCAGTACTTC.